This section outlines one T cell receptor (beta chain) sequence together with its context. It has no known antigen specificity. A junction boundary mismatches the germline segment, possibly from a read error. Taken from the germline V gene (reference sequence), the CDR1 and CDR2 loops are SSHAT and FNYEAQ. Reading from cysteine to phenylalanine, the CDR3 counts 15 amino acids. Only CDR3 DNA remains: 45 bases, in frame from the first base. Each donor gave one peripheral blood draw, approximately 110 mL on average, collected into heparinised tubes. A BD FACSAria II and a panel including CD45RO, CCR7, CD25, CD127, CD95 and CD27 were used to sort naive, central memory, regulatory and stem cell-like memory CD4+ T cells. Purity was above 95% for every sorted population. PBMCs were isolated right away by Lymphoprep density gradient centrifugation and were stained directly, without culture. So that batch effects would be minimized, each experiment stained and sorted samples in pairs, pairing one healthy donor with one patient.

The data are from a study of beta chain features in type 1 diabetes (dated by TCRdb to about 2018). Context from the whole study: Mean age, gender distribution, total cell number and subset yield did not differ between patients and healthy donors. Naive and central memory subsets were obtained from all 30 or so donors, but regulatory and stem cell-like memory subsets were isolated from only 8 patients and 8 healthy donors. The study compared TCRB repertoires of sorted circulating CD4+ T cell subsets between recently diagnosed type 1 diabetes patients and matched healthy donors. A total of about 110 million sorted cells were examined across all samples, and the number of cells per subset was strongly correlated with RNA yield.

Results and caveats for the whole study, not just this receptor: Because cDNA was sequenced instead of genomic DNA, activated cells with high expression could be over-represented, although the groups did not differ in activation or CD3 levels. HLA sub-analyses involved small numbers of individuals, so any influence of HLA type on TCRB rearrangement remained unresolved. Shorter templates might be favored by PCR, yet because patient and control samples were amplified and corrected together, any such skew would affect both groups equally. A moderate but significant shortening of TCRB CDR3 length was observed in type 1 diabetes patients in all four CD4+ subsets. At VDJ recombination sites, patients with type 1 diabetes made fewer insertions and deleted more nucleotides, a pattern implying thymic rearrangement abnormalities. Naive, central memory and regulatory TCRB repertoires appeared to be more alike among patients than among healthy donors.

The entire amount of isolated RNA was reverse transcribed using the High Capacity cDNA Reverse Transcription Kit, so the sequenced TCRB transcripts were expressed ones. Deep immunoSEQ sequencing was applied to naive, central memory and regulatory T cell samples, giving an average of around 4 million total reads per sample. Sorted cells were lysed in RLT buffer and RNA was extracted with DNase-treated RNeasy Micro or Mini kits, depending on cell number. Each cell subset was processed separately to prevent cross-contamination, with patient and healthy donor samples processed together. Using the immunoSEQ multiplex PCR, TCRB sequences were amplified from cDNA into 87-bp fragments spanning the CDR3 region. Sequencing of the amplicons was done on the Illumina HiSeq platform. In the source study's methods: Synthetic template baselines were used to correct PCR bias computationally, reads within Hamming distance 2 were collapsed together, and singletons that could not be merged were discarded. Reads were aligned to IMGT to assign V, D and J genes, CDR3 length, and insertions or deletions at six rearrangement sites. Within each subset, clonotype counts were normalized to sorted cell number, and only after that were true diversity and Gini coefficients computed with the tcR R package. Repertoire sharing was quantified using the overlap coefficient calculated on TCRB nucleotide sequences. Out-of-frame TCRB sequences from naive cells were analyzed as a proxy for the pre-selection repertoire. Imported from immuneACCESS, the table was reduced by TCRdb to in-frame sequences with V and J called. These copies leave out some clones; in studies compared against another copy, an unresolved V gene accounts for under half, and the cause of the remainder is not known. V, J and clone size derive from that table, while D and trimming were established from the DNA sequence. In this sample the table shows under 300,000 clones, more than 11% of which occur a single time. The ten biggest clones cover roughly 0.019% of the sample.

Input material: naive CD4+ T cells from blood. The cell subset or site label corresponds to: true naive CD4+ T cells. The rearrangement joined TRBV7-7 to TRBJ2-3, with 12 junctional bases fitting TRBD1. The TCR comes from a man aged 25 to 40 with type 1 diabetes. CDR3 region: CASSSGQGATDTQYF. The DNA sequence follows: TGTGCTAGCAGCTCGGGACAGGGGGCTACAGATACGCAGTATTTT. Here the CDR3 is joined to the reference TRBV7-7 and TRBJ2-3 genes, and the full variable domain is: GAGVSQSPRYKVTKRGQDVTLRCDPISSHATLYWYQQALGQGPEFLTYFNYEAQPDKSGLPSDRFSAERPEGSISTLTIQRTEQRDSAMYRCASSSGQGATDTQYFGPGTRLTVL.